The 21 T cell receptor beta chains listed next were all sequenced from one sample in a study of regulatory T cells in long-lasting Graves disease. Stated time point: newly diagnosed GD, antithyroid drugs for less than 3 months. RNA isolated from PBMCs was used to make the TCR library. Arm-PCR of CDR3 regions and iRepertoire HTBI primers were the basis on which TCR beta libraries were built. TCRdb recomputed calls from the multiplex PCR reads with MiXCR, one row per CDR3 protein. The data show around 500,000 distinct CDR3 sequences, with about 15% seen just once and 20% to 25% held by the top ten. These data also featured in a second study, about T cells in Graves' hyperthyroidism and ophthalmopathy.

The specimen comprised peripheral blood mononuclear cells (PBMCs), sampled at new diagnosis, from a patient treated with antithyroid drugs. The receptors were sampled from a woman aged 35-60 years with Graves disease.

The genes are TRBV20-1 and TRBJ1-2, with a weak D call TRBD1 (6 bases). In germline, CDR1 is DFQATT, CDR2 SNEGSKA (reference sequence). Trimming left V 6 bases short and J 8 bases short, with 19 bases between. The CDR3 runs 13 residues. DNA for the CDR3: TGCAGTGCGCGGCTAGACAGGTGCAGGGGCTACACCTTC. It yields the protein CSARLDRCRGYTF.

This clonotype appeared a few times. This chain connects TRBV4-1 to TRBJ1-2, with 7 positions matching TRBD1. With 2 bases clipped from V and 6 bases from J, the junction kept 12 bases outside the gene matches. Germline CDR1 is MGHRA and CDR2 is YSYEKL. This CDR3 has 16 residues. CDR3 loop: CASSQLIARDSDGYTF. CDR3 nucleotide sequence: TGCGCCAGCAGCCAACTTATCGCCCGGGACAGCGATGGCTACACCTTC.

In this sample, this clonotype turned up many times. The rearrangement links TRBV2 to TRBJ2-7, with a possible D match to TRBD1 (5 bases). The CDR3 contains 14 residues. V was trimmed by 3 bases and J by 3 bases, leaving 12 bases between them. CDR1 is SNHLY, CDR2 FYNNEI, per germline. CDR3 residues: CASSDSLQVYEQYF. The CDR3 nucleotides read TGTGCCAGCAGTGACAGCCTACAGGTCTACGAGCAGTACTTC. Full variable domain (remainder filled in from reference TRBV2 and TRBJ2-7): EPEVTQTPSHQVTQMGQEVILRCVPISNHLYFYWYRQILGQKVEFLVSFYNNEISEKSEIFDDQFSVERPDGSNFTLKIRSTKLEDSAMYFCASSDSLQVYEQYFGPGTRLTVT.

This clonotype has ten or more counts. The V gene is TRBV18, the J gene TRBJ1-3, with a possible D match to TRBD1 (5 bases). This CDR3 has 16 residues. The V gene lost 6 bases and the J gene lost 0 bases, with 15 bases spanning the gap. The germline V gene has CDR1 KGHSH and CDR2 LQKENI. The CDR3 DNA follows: TGTGCCAGCTCGCAATCTATTGACAGCTCTGGAAACACCATATATTTT. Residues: CASSQSIDSSGNTIYF. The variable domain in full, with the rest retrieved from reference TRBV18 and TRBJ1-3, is NAGVMQNPRHLVRRRGQEARLRCSPMKGHSHVYWYRQLPEEGLKFMVYLQKENIIDESGMPKERFSAEFPKEGPSILRIQQVVRGDSAAYFCASSQSIDSSGNTIYFGEGSWLTVV.

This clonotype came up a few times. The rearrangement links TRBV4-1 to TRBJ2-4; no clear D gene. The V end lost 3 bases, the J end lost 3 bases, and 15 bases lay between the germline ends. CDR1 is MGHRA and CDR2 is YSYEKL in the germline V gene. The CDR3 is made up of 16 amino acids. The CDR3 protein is CASSQAVYMGKNIQYF. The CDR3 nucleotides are TGCGCCAGCAGCCAGGCCGTTTATATGGGCAAAAACATTCAGTACTTC.

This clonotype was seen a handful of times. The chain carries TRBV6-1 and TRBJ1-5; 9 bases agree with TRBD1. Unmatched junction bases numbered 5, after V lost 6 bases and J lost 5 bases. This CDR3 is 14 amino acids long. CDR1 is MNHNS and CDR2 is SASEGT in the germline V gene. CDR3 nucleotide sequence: TGTGCCAGCAGAAAAACAGGGGGCCATCAGCCCCAGCATTTT. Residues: CASRKTGGHQPQHF.

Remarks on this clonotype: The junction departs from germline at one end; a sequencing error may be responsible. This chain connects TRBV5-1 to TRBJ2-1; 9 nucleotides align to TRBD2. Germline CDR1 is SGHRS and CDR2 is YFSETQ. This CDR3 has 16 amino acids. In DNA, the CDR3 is TGTGCCAGCAGCCCAGCGGCGGGAGGGCCGTTTGGTGAGCAGTTCTTC. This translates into CASSPAAGGPFGEQFF.

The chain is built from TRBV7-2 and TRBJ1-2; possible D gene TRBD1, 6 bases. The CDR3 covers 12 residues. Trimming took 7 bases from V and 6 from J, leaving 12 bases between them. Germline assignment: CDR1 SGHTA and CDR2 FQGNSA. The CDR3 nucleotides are TGTGCCAGCAACCAACAGGGCCATGGCTACACCTTC. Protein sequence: CASNQQGHGYTF. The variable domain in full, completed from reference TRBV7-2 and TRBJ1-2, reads GAGVSQSPSNKVTEKGKDVELRCDPISGHTALYWYRQSLGQGLEFLIYFQGNSAPDKSGLPSDRFSAERTGGSVSTLTIQRTQQEDSAVYLCASNQQGHGYTFGSGTRLTVV.

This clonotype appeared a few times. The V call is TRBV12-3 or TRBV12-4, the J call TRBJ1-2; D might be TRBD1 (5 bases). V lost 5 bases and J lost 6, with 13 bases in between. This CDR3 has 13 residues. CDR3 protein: CASSKGILHGYTF. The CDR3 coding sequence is TGTGCCAGCAGTAAGGGGATTTTACATGGCTACACCTTC.

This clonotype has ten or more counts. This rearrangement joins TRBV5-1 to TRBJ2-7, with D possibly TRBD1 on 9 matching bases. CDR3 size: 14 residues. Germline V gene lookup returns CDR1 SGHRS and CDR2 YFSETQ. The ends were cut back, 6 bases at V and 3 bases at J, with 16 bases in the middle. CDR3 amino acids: CASTREGQGYEQYF. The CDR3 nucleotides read TGCGCCAGCACCCGGGAGGGACAGGGCTACGAGCAGTACTTC.

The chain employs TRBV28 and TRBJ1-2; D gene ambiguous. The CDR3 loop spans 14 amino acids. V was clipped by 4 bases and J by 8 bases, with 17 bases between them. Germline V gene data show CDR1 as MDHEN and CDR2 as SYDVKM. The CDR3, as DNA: TGTGCCAGCAGTTCACCCGCACCCCCGGGCGGCTACACCTTC. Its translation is CASSSPAPPGGYTF.

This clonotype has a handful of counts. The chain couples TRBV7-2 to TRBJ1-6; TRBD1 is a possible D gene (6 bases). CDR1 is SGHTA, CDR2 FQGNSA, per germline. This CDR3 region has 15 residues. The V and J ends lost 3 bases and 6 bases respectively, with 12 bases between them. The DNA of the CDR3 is TGTGCCAGCAGCTTCCAGGACAGCGTTAATTCACCCCTCCACTTT. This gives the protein CASSFQDSVNSPLHF. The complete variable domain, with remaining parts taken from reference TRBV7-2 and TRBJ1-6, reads GAGVSQSPSNKVTEKGKDVELRCDPISGHTALYWYRQSLGQGLEFLIYFQGNSAPDKSGLPSDRFSAERTGGSVSTLTIQRTQQEDSAVYLCASSFQDSVNSPLHFGNGTRLTVT.

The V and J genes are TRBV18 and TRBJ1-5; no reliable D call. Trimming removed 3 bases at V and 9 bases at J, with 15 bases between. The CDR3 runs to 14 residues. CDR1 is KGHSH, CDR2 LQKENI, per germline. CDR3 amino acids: CASSPSGARRPQHF. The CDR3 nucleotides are TGTGCCAGCTCACCCTCGGGCGCCCGCCGGCCCCAGCATTTT.

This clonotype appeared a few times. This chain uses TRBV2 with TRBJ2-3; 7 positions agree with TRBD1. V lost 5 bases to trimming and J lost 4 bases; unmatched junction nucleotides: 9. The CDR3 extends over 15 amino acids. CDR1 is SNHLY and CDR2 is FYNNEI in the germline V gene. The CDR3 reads CASSRDQGVADTQYF. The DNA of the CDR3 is TGTGCCAGCAGTCGGGACCAGGGGGTTGCAGATACGCAGTATTTT.

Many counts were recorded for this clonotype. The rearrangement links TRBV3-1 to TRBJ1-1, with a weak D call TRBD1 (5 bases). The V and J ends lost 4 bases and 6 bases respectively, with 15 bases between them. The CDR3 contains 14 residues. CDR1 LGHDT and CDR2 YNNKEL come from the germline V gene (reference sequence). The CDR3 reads CASSPVWGEAEAFF. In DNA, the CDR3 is TGTGCCAGCAGCCCCGTTTGGGGGGAAGCTGAAGCTTTCTTT.

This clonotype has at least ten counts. CDR3 in DNA: TGTGCCAGCAGTCTGGGGGAGCGGGGGACCGGGGAGCTGTTTTTT. This codes for CASSLGERGTGELFF. The chain joins TRBV2 to TRBJ2-2; 8 nucleotides line up with TRBD2. V trimming: 5 bases; J trimming: 5 bases; junction bases outside the gene matches: 7. CDR3 length: 15 amino acids. Germline V gene data show CDR1 as SNHLY and CDR2 as FYNNEI.

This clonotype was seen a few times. CDR3 in amino acids: CASSLRKGNGYTF. DNA for the CDR3: TGTGCCAGCAGCCTCAGAAAAGGGAATGGCTACACCTTC. The chain is built from TRBV4-2 and TRBJ1-2, with D uncertain. Germline CDR1 and CDR2: LGHNA and YNFKEQ. V was clipped by 4 bases and J by 6 bases, with 12 bases between them. The CDR3 extends over 13 amino acids.

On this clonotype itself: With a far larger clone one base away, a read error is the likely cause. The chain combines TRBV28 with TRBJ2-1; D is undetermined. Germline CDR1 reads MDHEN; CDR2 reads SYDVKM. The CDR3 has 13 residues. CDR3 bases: TGTGCCAGCAGTCCTCTAACCTACGATGAGCAGTTCTTC. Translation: CASSPLTYDEQFF.

The CDR3 region has the DNA TGCAGTGCTAGGAAGGATCTTAACACTGAAGCTTTCTTT. This codes for CSARKDLNTEAFF. The genes are TRBV20-1 and TRBJ1-1; D call uncertain. CDR1 is DFQATT and CDR2 is SNEGSKA in the germline V gene (reference sequence). The CDR3 consists of 13 residues. The V end was cut by 3 bases, the J end by 2 bases, with 10 bases between.

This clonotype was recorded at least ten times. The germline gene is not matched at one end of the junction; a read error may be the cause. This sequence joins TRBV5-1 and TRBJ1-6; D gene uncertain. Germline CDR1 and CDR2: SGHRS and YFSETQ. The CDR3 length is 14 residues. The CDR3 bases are TGTGCCAGCAGCTTGGCGGAAAGAACTTCACCCCTCCACTTT. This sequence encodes CASSLAERTSPLHF. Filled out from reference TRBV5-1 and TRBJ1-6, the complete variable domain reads KAGVTQTPRYLIKTRGQQVTLSCSPISGHRSVSWYQQTPGQGLQFLFEYFSETQRNKGNFPGRFSGRQFSNSRSEMNVSTLELGDSALYLCASSLAERTSPLHFGNGTRLTVT.

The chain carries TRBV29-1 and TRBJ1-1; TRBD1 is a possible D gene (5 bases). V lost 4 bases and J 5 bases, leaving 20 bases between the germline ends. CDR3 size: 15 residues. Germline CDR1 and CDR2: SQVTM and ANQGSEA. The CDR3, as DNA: TGCAGCGTTGTAGGGGACCTAGGAGGGAAGACTGAAGCTTTCTTT. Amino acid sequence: CSVVGDLGGKTEAFF.